These 13 T cell receptor beta chains were sequenced from one sample in a study of CD8 T cells in Susac syndrome (dated by TCRdb to about 2019). Libraries were constructed by the immunoSEQ multiplex PCR assay. RNA was extracted using the RNeasy kit, and about 0.45 to 1 ug of the RNA was reverse transcribed with random hexamers. TCRdb trimmed the raw reads at Q25, called clones with MiXCR and kept productive beta chains. Rows are unified per CDR3 protein, each entry keeping the most common DNA and genes. The table for this sample lists approximately 160,000 distinct CDR3 sequences; around 94% of them were counted only once. 0.085% to 0.095% of the sample belongs to the ten largest clones. The specimen was CD4+ T cells from PBMCs. These receptors came from a human donor with multiple sclerosis.

The chain couples TRBV18 to TRBJ2-1, with a possible D match to TRBD2 (7 bases). The germline gives CDR1 KGHSH, CDR2 LQKENI. The CDR3 is made up of 17 amino acids. V was clipped by 4 bases and J by 2 bases, with 18 bases between them. The CDR3 nucleotides are TGTGCCAGCTCACGATGGGGGGGCGGGAACACCTACAATGAGCAGTTCTTC. Translation: CASSRWGGGNTYNEQFF.

This clonotype was found once. The V gene is TRBV10-3, the J gene TRBJ1-2; D is unclear. CDR1 and CDR2 (germline): ENHRY, SYGVKD. The CDR3 consists of 12 residues. V was shortened by 6 bases and J by 8 bases, with 13 bases between the two germline ends. The CDR3 region is CAISAGEIGYTF. The CDR3 coding sequence is TGTGCCATCAGCGCCGGGGAGATAGGCTACACCTTC.

This clonotype appeared a single time. The genes are TRBV20-1 and TRBJ1-1; maybe TRBD1 (5 bases). With 1 base removed from V and 3 bases from J, the gap between germline ends came to 9 bases. Looked up from germline, CDR1 is DFQATT and CDR2 is SNEGSKA (reference sequence). The CDR3 length is 13 residues. The CDR3, as DNA: TGCAGTGCTAGAGGGGACTCCTACACTGAAGCTTTCTTT. Protein product: CSARGDSYTEAFF.

The rearrangement joins TRBV11-2 to TRBJ2-4; a weak D match, TRBD1 (6 bases). The CDR3 contains 19 residues. V dropped 1 base and J dropped 0 bases, with 19 bases sitting between them. In germline, CDR1 is SGHAT, CDR2 FQNNGV. CDR3 in amino acids: CASSLGPGMGAQAKNIQYF. Written as DNA, the CDR3 is TGTGCCAGCAGCTTAGGTCCAGGAATGGGGGCTCAAGCCAAAAACATTCAGTACTTC. Supplemented by reference TRBV11-2 and TRBJ2-4, the full variable domain reads EAGVAQSPRYKIIEKRQSVAFWCNPISGHATLYWYQQILGQGPKLLIQFQNNGVVDDSQLPKDRFSAERLKGVDSTLKIQPAKLEDSAVYLCASSLGPGMGAQAKNIQYFGAGTRLSVL.

The V gene is TRBV5-4, the J gene TRBJ1-1; possible D gene TRBD1, 6 bases. V was pared by 1 base and J by 2 bases, with 12 bases between. Germline V gene lookup returns CDR1 SGHNT and CDR2 YYREEE (reference sequence). The CDR3 has 15 residues. CDR3 bases: TGTGCCAGCAGCTTGAAGGGGGTCTCTAACACTGAAGCTTTCTTT. It codes for CASSLKGVSNTEAFF.

V and J are TRBV20-1 and TRBJ1-1; TRBD1 might be the D (6 bases). V lost 3 bases, J lost 1 base, and 9 bases lay in between. Germline values: CDR1 DFQATT, CDR2 SNEGSKA (reference sequence). This CDR3 region has 13 residues. The CDR3 region is CSAREDRNTEAFF. The CDR3 nucleotides read TGCAGTGCTAGGGAGGACAGGAACACTGAAGCTTTCTTT.

The gene calls are TRBV6-1 and TRBJ2-3; D gene ambiguous. Germline V lookup: CDR1 MNHNS, CDR2 SASEGT. The CDR3 length is 15 residues. Between the trimmed V and J ends, which lost 7 bases and 1 base, there was a span of 15 bases. The CDR3 sequence is CASNFRSRGTDTQYF. Here the CDR3 DNA reads TGTGCCAGCAACTTCCGGAGCCGTGGCACAGATACGCAGTATTTT.

The chain joins TRBV18 to TRBJ1-3; D remains unclear. Germline loops: CDR1 KGHSH, CDR2 LQKENI. The V gene lost 5 bases and the J gene lost 0 bases, with 11 bases spanning the gap. The CDR3 has 15 residues. Written as DNA, the CDR3 is TGTGCCAGCTCAAACCAAATGGACTCTGGAAACACCATATATTTT. Translating it yields CASSNQMDSGNTIYF.

J is TRBJ2-4 and V is TRBV2; unclear D gene. The germline V gene encodes CDR1 SNHLY and CDR2 FYNNEI. Trimming took 5 bases from V and 7 from J, leaving 15 bases between them. The CDR3 contains 14 residues. The CDR3 nucleotides are TGTGCCAGCAGTTACGAGATAAACGGGAACATTCAGTACTTC. Translated: CASSYEINGNIQYF.

This sequence joins TRBV30 and TRBJ1-3; D is uncertain. V was clipped by 1 base and J by 8 bases, with 12 bases between them. The V gene's germline CDR1 is GTSNPN and CDR2 SVGIG (reference sequence). The CDR3 is made up of 13 amino acids. DNA of the CDR3: TGTGCCTGGAGTGCGACGGCGGGATACACCATATATTTT. Amino acid sequence: CAWSATAGYTIYF.

V usage is TRBV29-1 and J usage is TRBJ1-2; 8 nucleotides align to TRBD1. CDR3 length: 13 amino acids. With 4 bases clipped from V and 6 bases from J, the junction kept 7 bases outside the gene matches. The germline gives CDR1 SQVTM, CDR2 ANQGSEA. CDR3 DNA: TGCAGCGTTGCGAAGGGACAGGAAGATGGCTACACCTTC. Protein product: CSVAKGQEDGYTF. Variable domain in full (rest from reference TRBV29-1 and TRBJ1-2): SAVISQKPSRDICQRGTSLTIQCQVDSQVTMMFWYRQQPGQSLTLIATANQGSEATYESGFVIDKFPISRPNLTFSTLTVSNMSPEDSSIYLCSVAKGQEDGYTFGSGTRLTVV.

The CDR3 bases are TGTGCCAGTAAGAAGACAGGGGAAGGGGGCTACACCTTC. It translates to CASKKTGEGGYTF. The chain couples TRBV27 to TRBJ1-2; TRBD1 aligns across 8 bases. After removal of 9 bases from V and 8 bases from J, the junction contained 11 bases not matched to a gene. The CDR3 extends over 13 amino acids. Germline CDR1 reads MNHEY; CDR2 reads SMNVEV (reference sequence).

The V and J genes are TRBV27 and TRBJ2-2; tentative D call: TRBD1 (5 bases). Between the trimmed V and J ends, which lost 7 bases and 7 bases, there was a span of 16 bases. The CDR3 loop spans 14 amino acids. Germline CDR1 is MNHEY and CDR2 is SMNVEV (reference sequence). CDR3: CASNHEGVFGELFF. The DNA of the CDR3 is TGTGCCAGCAACCACGAAGGGGTATTCGGGGAGCTGTTTTTT.